Following are 14 T cell receptor beta chains from one sample sequenced in a study of T cells in Graves' hyperthyroidism and ophthalmopathy. From RNA transcripts, TCR beta CDR3 regions were amplified. The HTBI set primed first-round TCR CDR3 RT-PCR. A single record per CDR3 protein comes from TCRdb applying MiXCR to the multiplex PCR reads. The data contain about 570,000 distinct CDR3 sequences, 12% to 15% of them seen just once; the ten biggest clones take up over 11%. Sequenced input: blood. The receptor set was obtained from a woman in her thirties or forties with Graves' hyperthyroidism.

At least ten counts were recorded for this clonotype. This rearrangement joins TRBV3-1 to TRBJ1-2; D remains ambiguous. The CDR3 totals 14 residues. The germline V and J ends were trimmed by 0 bases and 5 bases, with 10 bases remaining between them. Germline CDR1 and CDR2: LGHDT and YNNKEL (reference sequence). The CDR3 spells CASSQEAGYYGYTF. The CDR3, as DNA: TGTGCCAGCAGCCAAGAAGCAGGCTATTATGGCTACACCTTC.

This clonotype was observed at least ten times. The chain is built from TRBV6-1 and TRBJ2-7, with D unclear. The V end lost 4 bases, the J end lost 2 bases, and 15 bases lay between the germline ends. The CDR3 runs 15 residues. The germline CDR1 and CDR2 sequences are MNHNS and SASEGT. The CDR3 DNA is TGTGCCAGCAGTGTTGCCAGTGGCAGCCCCTACGAGCAGTACTTC. Amino acid sequence: CASSVASGSPYEQYF.

Many counts were recorded for this clonotype. The genes are TRBV28 and TRBJ1-4; D unclear. The CDR3 sequence is 15 residues long. Germline CDR1 and CDR2: MDHEN and SYDVKM. The germline V and J ends were trimmed by 6 bases and 0 bases, with 11 bases remaining between them. The CDR3 DNA reads TGTGCCAGCAGATACTCAGGCGCAACTAATGAAAAACTGTTTTTT. Translation: CASRYSGATNEKLFF.

This chain joins TRBV6-2 or TRBV6-3 and TRBJ1-1; TRBD1 aligns across 10 bases. The CDR3 spans 14 residues. After removal of 5 bases from V and 5 bases from J, the junction contained 5 bases not matched to a gene. Germline CDR1 MNHEY, CDR2 SVGEGT. Here the CDR3 reads CASSPTGGWTEAFF. CDR3 nucleotides: TGTGCCAGCAGTCCGACAGGGGGCTGGACTGAAGCTTTCTTT.

This clonotype showed up many times. CDR3 nucleotide sequence: TGTGCCAGCAGTTTAACCGGGCGGAACTATGGCTACACCTTC. It is translated as CASSLTGRNYGYTF. The genes are TRBV28 and TRBJ1-2; D gene ambiguous. CDR1 and CDR2 (germline): MDHEN, SYDVKM. The CDR3 is 14 residues long. The ends were cut back, 2 bases at V and 2 bases at J, with 9 bases in the middle.

Ten or more counts support this clonotype. V usage is TRBV12-3 or TRBV12-4 and J usage is TRBJ1-5, with D uncertain. V lost 3 bases, J lost 5 bases, and 11 bases lay in between. This CDR3 has 14 residues. The CDR3 sequence is CASSLMGPHQPQHF. CDR3 DNA sequence: TGTGCCAGCAGTTTGATGGGTCCGCATCAGCCCCAGCATTTT.

The CDR3 region has the DNA TGTGCCAGCAGCTTAGACGCGGGGTACACAGATACGCAGTATTTT. Amino acid sequence: CASSLDAGYTDTQYF. The rearrangement uses TRBV7-2 and TRBJ2-3; TRBD2 might be the D (6 bases). Deletions cut 1 base from V and 2 bases from J, with 10 bases between. Germline CDR1 SGHTA, CDR2 FQGNSA. The CDR3 covers 15 residues.

This clonotype was detected ten times or more. V gene TRBV3-1 combines with J gene TRBJ2-1; no definite D call. V gave up 2 bases and J gave up 8 bases, with 10 bases separating them. Germline lookup yields CDR1 LGHDT and CDR2 YNNKEL (reference sequence). CDR3 length: 13 residues. The CDR3 DNA reads as TGTGCCAGCAGCCAAAGCGAGTGGGATGAGCAGTTCTTC. Amino acid sequence: CASSQSEWDEQFF.

The genes are TRBV27 and TRBJ2-7; 8 bases are shared with TRBD2. J lost 5 bases, V lost 1 base, and 4 bases had no gene match. The germline CDR1 and CDR2 sequences are MNHEY and SMNVEV (reference sequence). The CDR3 runs 14 residues. The CDR3 DNA is TGTGCCAGCAGTTTATACGGGAGGGATAACGAGCAGTACTTC. This encodes CASSLYGRDNEQYF.

To note about this clonotype: This may be a read error, as it is one base from a much larger clone. The chain links TRBV3-1 to TRBJ2-1, with 11 bases fitting TRBD2. The CDR3 is made up of 15 amino acids. CDR1 and CDR2 (germline): LGHDT, YNNKEL (reference sequence). The CDR3, as DNA: TGTGCCAGCAGCGTTAGCGGGAGGGCCCCCAATGAGCAGCTCTTC. As protein: CASSVSGRAPNEQLF.

The CDR3 DNA is TGTGCCAGCAGTGAAAGAGGGGGCGAAAAACTGTTTTTT. Amino acid sequence: CASSERGGEKLFF. The chain joins TRBV2 to TRBJ1-4; TRBD1 agrees at 7 bases. The CDR3 runs 13 residues. Looked up from germline, CDR1 is SNHLY and CDR2 is FYNNEI. V trimming: 2 bases; J trimming: 8 bases; junction bases outside the gene matches: 2. Full variable domain (rest looked up from reference TRBV2 and TRBJ1-4): EPEVTQTPSHQVTQMGQEVILRCVPISNHLYFYWYRQILGQKVEFLVSFYNNEISEKSEIFDDQFSVERPDGSNFTLKIRSTKLEDSAMYFCASSERGGEKLFFGSGTQLSVL.

In its sample, this clonotype was seen many times. This chain uses TRBV5-1 with TRBJ2-2; 7 bases are a match to TRBD2. Germline V gene data show CDR1 as SGHRS and CDR2 as YFSETQ. The CDR3 runs 18 residues. V shed 7 bases and J 3 bases; nucleotides not matched to a gene: 18. The CDR3 bases are TGCGCCAGCGGATTGGGGAATAGCGGGCGTAGCTACACCGGGGAGCTGTTTTTT. It is translated as CASGLGNSGRSYTGELFF.

This clonotype was counted between two and nine times. The rearrangement uses TRBV4-1 and TRBJ2-2; either TRBD1 or TRBD2 may fit D (5 bases each). The CDR3 sequence is 14 residues long. Trimming stripped 4 bases from V and 5 bases from J, with 11 bases between. Looked up from germline, CDR1 is MGHRA and CDR2 is YSYEKL. CDR3 bases: TGCGCCAGCAGCCGAGGGACGGGGACCGGGGAGCTGTTTTTT. Encoded protein: CASSRGTGTGELFF.

The chain is built from TRBV5-6 and TRBJ1-2, with a weak D call TRBD1 (6 bases). Trimming took off 4 bases at V and 3 bases at J, with 16 bases between the two ends. CDR3 size: 15 residues. CDR1 and CDR2 from the germline V gene are SGHDT and YYEEEE. CDR3 coding DNA: TGTGCCAGCAGCGAAGTTACTAGGGGGGACTATGGCTACACCTTC. Protein: CASSEVTRGDYGYTF.